Sequencing of this T cell receptor (beta chain) was carried out in a study of blood T cell repertoires in COVID-19. TCRdb keeps only in-frame clones here, not all; method: immunoSEQ multiplex PCR. The table lists about 90,000 clones, around 92% of them singletons. Per germline, CDR1 MGHDK and CDR2 SYGVNS. This CDR3 is built from 16 residues. V was shortened by 6 bases and J by 0 bases, with 15 bases between the two germline ends. Specimen: peripheral blood. The chain employs TRBV25-1 and TRBJ2-1, with D possibly matching TRBD2 (5 bases). The receptor's source is a man in his forties or fifties with COVID-19, enrolled during active disease. CDR3 nucleotide sequence: TGTGCCAGCAGCGACGTGGACTGGAACTCCTACAATGAGCAGTTCTTC. This translates into CASSDVDWNSYNEQFF.